One and the same sample provided the 9 T cell receptor beta chains below, sequenced in a study of radiotherapy plus CTLA-4 blockade in lung cancer. Sequenced by immunoSEQ multiplex PCR; TCRdb stores in-frame clones only, minus some. The sample carries about 51,000 clones, around 79% recorded once. The material sequenced was peripheral blood, taken from a patient treated with radiotherapy plus ipilimumab. These receptor sequences come from a human donor with non-small cell lung cancer who had a complete response to radiotherapy plus ipilimumab.

The rearrangement links TRBV5-6 to TRBJ1-5, with D maybe TRBD1 (6 bases). The CDR3 covers 16 residues. Germline-derived CDR1 and CDR2 are SGHDT and YYEEEE. Trimming pared 4 bases from V and 3 bases from J, leaving 17 bases between. CDR3 DNA sequence: TGTGCCAGCAGCCTTGGTGGACAGCGTGCCAATCAGCCCCAGCATTTT. It is translated as CASSLGGQRANQPQHF.

This clone was observed once. V usage is TRBV23-1 and J usage is TRBJ2-1; D is uncertain. TRBV23-1 is labeled an ORF, and its function is uncertain. Trimming shortened V by 0 bases and J by 2 bases, and 11 bases separated the two germline ends. CDR3 size: 16 residues. Written as DNA, the CDR3 is TGCGCCAGCAGTCAATCGGCAGGCCATGCCTACAATGAGCAGTTCTTC. Encoded protein: CASSQSAGHAYNEQFF.

The chain is built from TRBV14 and TRBJ1-1; the D is unclear. The germline V gene encodes CDR1 SGHDN and CDR2 FVKESK. Trimming took 4 bases from V and 1 from J, leaving 13 bases between them. The length of the CDR3 is 15 residues. The CDR3 nucleotides are TGTGCCAGCAGCCCCTTAGTGAGGGAGAACACTGAAGCTTTCTTT. Translated: CASSPLVRENTEAFF.

The V call is TRBV11-3, the J call TRBJ2-7; the match to TRBD2 covers 7 bases. V lost 3 bases and J lost 2; bases outside the gene matches: 7. Germline values: CDR1 SGHNT, CDR2 YENEEA. This CDR3 is 15 amino acids long. CDR3 amino acids: CASSFMGSGPYEQYV. As DNA, the CDR3 is TGTGCCAGCAGCTTTATGGGTAGCGGGCCCTACGAGCAGTACGTC.

The rearrangement joins TRBV30 to TRBJ2-7; tentative D call: TRBD1 (7 bases). Trimming cost V 8 bases and J 2 bases, with 13 bases left between them. The CDR3 extends over 12 amino acids. CDR1 is GTSNPN and CDR2 is SVGIG in the germline V gene (reference sequence). CDR3 sequence reads: CAGQGGTYEQYF. The CDR3 DNA follows: TGTGCCGGCCAGGGGGGAACCTACGAGCAGTACTTC.

The CDR3 DNA follows: TGCGCCAGCAGCTCCAGAGGGACAGGGGGCCTCCCCTTCCACGAGCAGTACTTC. Translation: CASSSRGTGGLPFHEQYF. V is TRBV5-1 and J is TRBJ2-7; 12 bases are shared with TRBD1. The CDR3 runs 18 residues. The trim removed 3 bases at V and 5 bases at J, leaving 15 bases unmatched. In germline, CDR1 is SGHRS, CDR2 YFSETQ. The variable domain in full, completed from reference TRBV5-1 and TRBJ2-7, reads KAGVTQTPRYLIKTRGQQVTLSCSPISGHRSVSWYQQTPGQGLQFLFEYFSETQRNKGNFPGRFSGRQFSNSRSEMNVSTLELGDSALYLCASSSRGTGGLPFHEQYFGPGTRLTVT.

The V call is TRBV19, the J call TRBJ1-2; D uncertain. The CDR3 is 15 amino acids. Germline V gene data show CDR1 as LNHDA and CDR2 as SQIVND (reference sequence). V lost 2 bases, J lost 0 bases, and 10 bases lay in between. CDR3 nucleotides: TGTGCCAGTAGTATATCAGGCCTTGCTAACTATGGCTACACCTTC. It is translated as CASSISGLANYGYTF.

The CDR3 loop reads CASGLTYRGATEAFF. The CDR3 DNA is TGTGCTAGTGGTTTGACCTACAGGGGTGCGACTGAAGCTTTCTTT. The chain employs TRBV12-5 and TRBJ1-1; 7 bases are shared with TRBD1. Germline loops: CDR1 LGHNT, CDR2 FRNRAP. The V and J ends lost 2 bases and 5 bases, in that order; junction bases with no gene match: 8. This CDR3 comprises 15 residues.

The chain carries TRBV6-5 and TRBJ2-3; D is perhaps TRBD1 (6 bases). Deletions cut 7 bases from V and 2 bases from J, with 13 bases between. The germline V gene encodes CDR1 MNHEY and CDR2 SVGAGI. CDR3 length equals 14 residues. CDR3 in amino acids: CASTEGTHTDTQYF. The CDR3 nucleotides read TGTGCCAGCACCGAAGGGACACACACAGATACGCAGTATTTT.